These T cell receptor beta chains were read from a single sample in a study of Graves' ophthalmopathy and Graves' hyperthyroidism. TCRdb processed the multiplex PCR reads anew with MiXCR; each CDR3 protein has one entry. The repertoire includes 150,000 to 200,000 distinct CDR3 sequences, 30% to 45% of them detected once, and around 5.8% sits in the top ten. Sequenced input: peripheral blood. These receptor sequences come from a woman aged 35 to 49 with Graves' ophthalmopathy. CDR3s include the opening cysteine and the closing phenylalanine or tryptophan. The order of the fields is V gene, clone size, J gene, D gene, CDR3 protein, CDR3 DNA. A D gene is named only where the DNA matches it firmly. The size entry is marked missing in some rows and otherwise reads once, few, many or a size class.

v_call: TRBV6-1; clone_size: once; j_call: TRBJ2-7; d_call: TRBD1; cdr3_aa: CASSWTGTGDYEQYF; cdr3_nt: TGTGCCAGCAGCTGGACCGGGACAGGTGATTACGAGCAGTACTTC
v_call: TRBV7-8; clone_size: -; j_call: TRBJ2-5; d_call: -; cdr3_aa: CASSFRPQETQYF; cdr3_nt: TGTGCCAGCAGCTTCCGTCCACAAGAGACCCAGTACTTC
v_call: TRBV11-2; clone_size: many; j_call: TRBJ2-5; d_call: -; cdr3_aa: CASSLVGGIQETQYF; cdr3_nt: TGTGCCAGCAGCTTAGTAGGGGGGATACAAGAGACCCAGTACTTC
v_call: TRBV29-1; clone_size: -; j_call: TRBJ1-5; d_call: TRBD1; cdr3_aa: CSVGGTGVDQPQHF; cdr3_nt: TGCAGCGTTGGGGGAACAGGGGTTGATCAGCCCCAGCATTTT
v_call: TRBV5-5; clone_size: many; j_call: TRBJ1-5; d_call: -; cdr3_aa: CASSTWSSMSNQPQHF; cdr3_nt: TGTGCCAGCAGCACATGGTCCAGTATGAGCAATCAGCCCCAGCATTTT
v_call: TRBV11-1; clone_size: -; j_call: TRBJ2-2; d_call: TRBD2; cdr3_aa: CASSPGRGMSGELFF; cdr3_nt: TGTGCCAGCAGCCCGGGGCGGGGGATGTCGGGGGAGCTGTTTTTT
v_call: TRBV12-3/TRBV12-4; clone_size: -; j_call: TRBJ1-1; d_call: TRBD1; cdr3_aa: CASSTTGAGNTEAFF; cdr3_nt: TGTGCCAGCAGTACGACAGGGGCGGGAAACACTGAAGCTTTCTTT
v_call: TRBV27; clone_size: many; j_call: TRBJ1-1; d_call: -; cdr3_aa: CASSLGLGWESTEAFF; cdr3_nt: TGTGCCAGCAGTTTAGGTTTGGGGTGGGAATCGACTGAAGCTTTCTTT
v_call: TRBV9; clone_size: many; j_call: TRBJ2-5; d_call: -; cdr3_aa: CASSPRRGTLAQETQYF; cdr3_nt: TGTGCTAGCAGCCCAAGAAGAGGGACGTTAGCTCAAGAGACCCAGTACTTC
v_call: TRBV6-2/TRBV6-3; clone_size: many; j_call: TRBJ2-7; d_call: TRBD2; cdr3_aa: CASSQAGGRSYEQYF; cdr3_nt: TGTGCCAGCAGCCAAGCGGGAGGCCGCTCCTACGAGCAGTACTTC
v_call: TRBV12-3/TRBV12-4; clone_size: -; j_call: TRBJ2-2; d_call: TRBD1; cdr3_aa: CASRPDTGGDNVGELFF; cdr3_nt: TGTGCCAGCAGACCCGACACAGGGGGCGATAATGTCGGGGAGCTGTTTTTT
v_call: TRBV20-1; clone_size: many; j_call: TRBJ1-2; d_call: TRBD1; cdr3_aa: CSASRGTGAPSYGYTF; cdr3_nt: TGCAGTGCTAGCAGGGGGACAGGGGCCCCTAGTTATGGCTACACCTTC